Shown below are 12 T cell receptor beta chains from a single sample sequenced in a study of memory CD4+ T cells and cytomegalovirus serostatus. Profiled with immunoSEQ multiplex PCR; TCRdb holds only in-frame clones, not every one. The table records about 60,000 clones, around 77% of them present only once. The sort gate was single viable CD3+CD4+CD8-CD45RO+ cells for memory CD4+ T cells. Sequencing used memory CD4+ T cells from blood. The receptors here all came from an adult in good health and CMV-seronegative.

This chain uses TRBV28 with TRBJ2-7, with 10 nucleotides matching TRBD2. The CDR3 is 14 residues long. Germline V gene data show CDR1 as MDHEN and CDR2 as SYDVKM. The V segment lost 5 bases and the J segment 6 bases; nucleotides outside the gene matches: 7. The CDR3 DNA reads as TGTGCCAGCAGTCTCCAGCGGGAGGGATCCGAGCAGTACTTC. The encoded protein is CASSLQREGSEQYF.

The chain has TRBV6-1 and TRBJ1-2, with TRBD1 matching 8 bases. V trimming: 4 bases; J trimming: 7 bases; junction bases outside the gene matches: 8. The CDR3 runs 14 residues. Germline V gene sequence: CDR1 MNHNS, CDR2 SASEGT. The CDR3 is CASSGGQGAVGYTF. Written as DNA, the CDR3 is TGTGCCAGCAGTGGGGGGCAGGGGGCGGTTGGCTACACCTTC.

The chain recombines TRBV28 with TRBJ2-7, with D hard to call. CDR1 and CDR2 (germline): MDHEN, SYDVKM. The CDR3 spans 12 residues. V dropped 6 bases and J dropped 9 bases, with 15 bases sitting between them. In nucleotides, the CDR3 is TGTGCCAGCAGCCCCCCAAGCAAGATGCAGTACTTC. Protein sequence: CASSPPSKMQYF.

The CDR3 is CASRGGLDGYTF. The CDR3 nucleotides read TGTGCCAGCAGAGGGGGGCTGGATGGCTACACCTTC. V usage is TRBV6-1 and J usage is TRBJ1-2; tentatively, D is TRBD1 (6 bases). CDR1 and CDR2 from the germline V gene are MNHNS and SASEGT. This CDR3 is 12 amino acids long. Trimming removed 6 bases at V and 6 bases at J, with 11 bases between.

The chain recombines TRBV11-2 with TRBJ1-1; D gene uncertain. Between the trimmed V and J ends, which lost 5 bases and 4 bases, there was a span of 11 bases. Germline V gives CDR1 SGHAT, CDR2 FQNNGV. The CDR3 extends over 13 amino acids. The CDR3 coding sequence is TGTGCCAGCAGCCCCCGACAAGCCACTGAAGCTTTCTTT. Encoded protein: CASSPRQATEAFF.

The CDR3 nucleotides read TGCAGCGGTAGAACGGGAGTCTCGAACACCGGGGAGCTGTTTTTT. This translates into CSGRTGVSNTGELFF. J is TRBJ2-2 and V is TRBV29-1; D possibly corresponds to TRBD2 (6 bases). This CDR3 comprises 15 residues. V was cut by 7 bases and J by 0 bases, with 15 bases left in between. Germline V gives CDR1 SQVTM, CDR2 ANQGSEA.

The CDR3 loop is CAWSPGQRRTGELFF. CDR3 coding DNA: TGTGCCTGGAGTCCGGGACAGAGAAGGACCGGGGAGCTGTTTTTT. The chain is built from TRBV30 and TRBJ2-2; 7 bases match TRBD1. CDR3 length equals 15 residues. Losses at the gene ends were 2 bases for V and 5 bases for J; bases not matched to a gene: 8. Germline CDR1 is GTSNPN and CDR2 is SVGIG (reference sequence).

The rearrangement joins TRBV9 to TRBJ1-4; D is undetermined. V was pared by 0 bases and J by 5 bases, with 8 bases between. CDR3 length: 14 amino acids. Germline CDR1 is SGDLS and CDR2 is YYNGEE. CDR3: CASSVALGNEKLFF. The CDR3 nucleotides are TGTGCCAGCAGCGTAGCGCTAGGGAATGAAAAACTGTTTTTT.

V usage is TRBV5-4 and J usage is TRBJ2-5; D gene uncertain. The V gene lost 0 bases and the J gene lost 4 bases, with 7 bases spanning the gap. The germline gives CDR1 SGHNT, CDR2 YYREEE (reference sequence). The CDR3 length is 13 residues. The CDR3 spells CASSLGPAETQYF. The CDR3 coding sequence is TGTGCCAGCAGCTTGGGTCCAGCAGAGACCCAGTACTTC.

The rearrangement uses TRBV10-1 and TRBJ2-1; possibly TRBD1 or TRBD2 for D (5 bases each). CDR3 length: 16 residues. CDR1 WNHNN and CDR2 SYGVQD come from the germline V gene (reference sequence). Trimming stripped 0 bases from V and 3 bases from J, with 12 bases between. The CDR3 region is CASSESGLANYNEQFF. The CDR3 DNA reads TGCGCCAGCAGTGAGTCGGGGCTAGCAAACTACAATGAGCAGTTCTTC.

The chain employs TRBV7-2 and TRBJ2-3; D is possibly TRBD1 (6 bases). V was pared by 4 bases and J by 6 bases, with 20 bases between. This CDR3 is 16 amino acids long. From germline, CDR1 is SGHTA and CDR2 FQGNSA. DNA for the CDR3: TGTGCCAGCAGCTCTCCCCGGGGAATAAGGGGGGATACGCAGTATTTT. It encodes CASSSPRGIRGDTQYF.

The V call is TRBV6-1, the J call TRBJ1-4; tentative D call: TRBD1 (6 bases). The germline CDR1 and CDR2 sequences are MNHNS and SASEGT. Trimming left V 6 bases short and J 4 bases short, with 15 bases between. The CDR3 runs 15 residues. The CDR3 sequence is CASSKGGEGNEKLFF. The DNA of the CDR3 is TGTGCCAGCAGCAAAGGGGGGGAAGGTAATGAAAAACTGTTTTTT.